These T cell receptor beta chains were read from a single sample in a study of CD8+ T cells in alopecia areata. Repertoires were generated with immunoSEQ multiplex PCR, while TCRdb's copy carries only in-frame clones and drops some. The sample contains 150,000 to 200,000 clones, roughly 66% of which appear only once. The sample in question was CD4+ T cells sorted from blood, obtained at week 24, from a patient treated with tofacitinib. The receptors stem from a human donor with alopecia areata. CDR3s include the opening cysteine and the closing phenylalanine or tryptophan. The order of the fields is clone size, J gene, D gene, V gene, CDR3 DNA, CDR3 protein. D genes are given only for firm matches. Size is stated for part of the rows, as once, few or many counts, or as a class when the clone is expanded.

few	TRBJ2-6	NA	TRBV18	TGTGCCAGCTCACCGGGGGTGGCTGGGGCCAACGTCCTGACTTTC	CASSPGVAGANVLTF
NA	TRBJ1-2	NA	TRBV13	TGTGCCAGCAGCATTGGGGGGGATGGCTACACCTTC	CASSIGGDGYTF
NA	TRBJ2-5	NA	TRBV30	TGTGCCTGGAGTGTGCAAGAGACCCAGTACTTC	CAWSVQETQYF
NA	TRBJ1-2	TRBD1	TRBV30	TGTGCCTGGAGTACGGGACAGGGAAACTATGGCTACACCTTC	CAWSTGQGNYGYTF
NA	TRBJ2-7	NA	TRBV9	TGTGCCAGCAGCGTAGATGCACATCCCTACGAGCAGTACTTC	CASSVDAHPYEQYF
few	TRBJ1-2	TRBD1	TRBV4-3	TGCGCCAGCAGCCGGACAGGGGTGGTGCGAGGCTACACCTTC	CASSRTGVVRGYTF
NA	TRBJ2-7	NA	TRBV2	TGTGCCAGCAGTCCCCTCTACGAGCAGTACTTC	CASSPLYEQYF
NA	TRBJ2-3	TRBD2	TRBV5-1	TGCGCCAGCAGCCCGGGACTAGTACCAGATACGCAGTATTTT	CASSPGLVPDTQYF
few	TRBJ1-5	NA	TRBV7-2	TGTGCCAGCAGCCTCGATAGGGGAGTCGAATTGGCTCCCCAGCATTTT	CASSLDRGVELAPQHF
NA	TRBJ2-3	TRBD1	TRBV6-5	TGTGCCAGCAGGACAGGGGGCTCGGATACGCAGTATTTT	CASRTGGSDTQYF
few	TRBJ1-5	NA	TRBV14	TGTGCCAGCAGTTTAGGGTTAGATCAGCCCCAGCATTTT	CASSLGLDQPQHF
NA	TRBJ2-5	TRBD2	TRBV7-3	TGTGCCAGCAGCCCCGGACTAGCGGGGAGAGAGACCCAGTACTTC	CASSPGLAGRETQYF
NA	TRBJ1-6	NA	TRBV15	TGTGCCACCAGCAGACAGAACGATTCACCCCTCCACTTT	CATSRQNDSPLHF
NA	TRBJ1-4	NA	TRBV30	TGTGCCTGGGAGAGGACGGGATTTAATGAAAAACTGTTTTTT	CAWERTGFNEKLFF
few	TRBJ1-6	NA	TRBV14	TGTGCCAGCAGCCATCTAAATTCACCCCTCCACTTT	CASSHLNSPLHF
few	TRBJ2-3	TRBD2	TRBV7-2	TGTGCCAGCAGCTTTGGAGCGGGGGGGCGAGATACGCAGTATTTT	CASSFGAGGRDTQYF
NA	TRBJ1-2	NA	TRBV29-1	TGCCAGGTGTCCGGTCCGCTAAACTATGGCTACACCTTC	CQVSGPLNYGYTF
NA	TRBJ1-6	TRBD1	TRBV30	TGTGCCTGGAGTATGGGACAGGGGAATTCACCCCTCCACTTT	CAWSMGQGNSPLHF
NA	TRBJ1-5	NA	TRBV29-1	TGCAGCGTTGGAGGGCGCAATCAGCCCCAGCATTTT	CSVGGRNQPQHF
NA	TRBJ1-2	NA	TRBV29-1	TGCAGCGTGGGGACCGTAGCCGTTAACTATGGCTACACCTTC	CSVGTVAVNYGYTF
few	TRBJ2-7	NA	TRBV6-5	TGTGCCAGCAGCCGACGAGAAAAGTACGAGCAGTACTTC	CASSRREKYEQYF
NA	TRBJ2-3	NA	TRBV30	TGTGCCTGGAGTGTAGACACAGATACGCAGTATTTT	CAWSVDTDTQYF
NA	TRBJ2-3	NA	TRBV6-5	TGTGCCAGCAGTTACGCACAGGACACAGATACGCAGTATTTT	CASSYAQDTDTQYF